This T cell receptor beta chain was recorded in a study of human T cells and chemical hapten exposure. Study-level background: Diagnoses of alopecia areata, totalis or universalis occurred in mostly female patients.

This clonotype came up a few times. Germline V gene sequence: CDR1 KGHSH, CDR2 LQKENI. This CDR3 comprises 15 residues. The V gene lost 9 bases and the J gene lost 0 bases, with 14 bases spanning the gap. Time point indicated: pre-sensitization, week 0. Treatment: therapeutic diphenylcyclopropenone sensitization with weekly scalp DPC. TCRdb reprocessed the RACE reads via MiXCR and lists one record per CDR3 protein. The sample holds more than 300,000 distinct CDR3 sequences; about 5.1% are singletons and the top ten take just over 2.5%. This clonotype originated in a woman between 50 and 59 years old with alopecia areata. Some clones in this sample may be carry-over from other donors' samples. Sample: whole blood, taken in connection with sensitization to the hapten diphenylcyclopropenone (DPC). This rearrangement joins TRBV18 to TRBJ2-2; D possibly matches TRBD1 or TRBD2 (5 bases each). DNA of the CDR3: TGTGCCAGTCACCGGTTGGGGGCGAACACCGGGGAGCTGTTTTTT. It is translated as CASHRLGANTGELFF.